The present entry profiles one T cell receptor beta chain with its context. Its matching antigen is unknown. The entry originates in a study of cytomegalovirus exposure and HLA in healthy donors. Study-level results: Researchers left out some V segments, among them TRBV6-2 and TRBV6-3, as indistinguishable.

The CDR3 totals 16 residues. V dropped 4 bases and J dropped 11 bases, with 24 bases sitting between them. Germline CDR1 SGHRS, CDR2 YFSETQ. 13 Jbeta primers and 60 Vbeta primers were used for the PCR. Profiling relied on immunoSEQ multiplex PCR, and the TCRdb table lists in-frame clones only, not all of them. The data show about 64,000 clones, around 74% seen once. Material for sequencing was PBMCs. The gene calls are TRBV5-1 and TRBJ1-4, with D perhaps TRBD1 (5 bases). The receptor comes from a male donor in good health and CMV-seropositive. CDR3 protein: CASSVNTGELMRKLFF. The CDR3 DNA reads as TGCGCCAGCAGCGTAAATACAGGCGAACTAATGAGGAAACTGTTTTTT.